These 26 T cell receptor beta chains came from one sample sequenced in a study of glioma-infiltrating T cells after dendritic cell vaccination. The protocol was immunoSEQ multiplex PCR, while the TCRdb copy is restricted to in-frame clones and leaves out a portion. This sample has 99,000 or so clones, with 90% found just once. Time point specified: after dendritic cell vaccination, including at tumor progression/relapse. Here the sequenced sample was blood, taken after dendritic cell vaccination. Source of these receptors: a human donor with glioblastoma.

The chain carries TRBV15 and TRBJ1-5; no definite D call. This CDR3 has 14 residues. V lost 5 bases and J 7 bases, leaving 15 bases between the germline ends. The V gene's germline CDR1 is LNHNV and CDR2 YYDKDF (reference sequence). CDR3 sequence reads: CATSQSSLWQPQHF. CDR3 coding DNA: TGTGCCACCAGCCAAAGTTCCCTATGGCAGCCCCAGCATTTT.

The CDR3: CASTSSGRYYEQFF. CDR3 in DNA: TGTGCCAGCACTTCTAGCGGGAGGTACTATGAGCAGTTCTTC. This chain links TRBV2 with TRBJ2-1, with 11 bases that match TRBD2. CDR1 and CDR2 from the germline V gene are SNHLY and FYNNEI. The CDR3 is made up of 14 amino acids. Germline trimming cut 7 bases from V and 8 bases from J; bases unmatched to any gene: 7.

V gene TRBV21-1 combines with J gene TRBJ1-1; TRBD1 is the table's D call, not checked against the DNA. TRBV21-1 corresponds to a pseudogene. This CDR3 region has 15 residues. CDR3 nucleotides: TGTGCCAGCAGCTCCCGGACAGTTACGAACACTGAAGCTTTCTTT. Its translation is CASSSRTVTNTEAFF.

The gene calls are TRBV5-4 and TRBJ2-4, with 11 bases matching TRBD2. V gave up 4 bases and J gave up 2 bases; unmatched junction bases: 5. This CDR3 has 16 amino acids. Germline V CDR1 and CDR2: SGHNT, YYREEE (reference sequence). Here the CDR3 DNA reads TGTGCCAGCAGCAAACTAGCGGGAGAATCCAAAAACATTCAGTACTTC. Translation gives CASSKLAGESKNIQYF.

The chain couples TRBV28 to TRBJ1-1; 7 bases line up with TRBD1. Germline-derived CDR1 and CDR2 are MDHEN and SYDVKM. V lost 2 bases, J lost 10 bases, and 7 bases stayed unmatched. The CDR3 has 13 amino acids. Written as DNA, the CDR3 is TGTGCCAGCAGTTTAGAGTACAGGGGTTCAGCTTTCTTT. Translating it yields CASSLEYRGSAFF.

V gene TRBV9 combines with J gene TRBJ1-5; D not resolved. Germline loops: CDR1 SGDLS, CDR2 YYNGEE. V lost 3 bases, J lost 6 bases, and 10 bases lay in between. CDR3 length: 13 amino acids. The CDR3: CASSATFGQPQHF. CDR3 DNA: TGTGCCAGCAGCGCTACTTTCGGTCAGCCCCAGCATTTT.

V usage is TRBV11-2 and J usage is TRBJ2-3; possible D gene TRBD2, 6 bases. Deletions cut 5 bases from V and 7 bases from J, with 10 bases between. Germline lookup yields CDR1 SGHAT and CDR2 FQNNGV. The CDR3 runs to 12 residues. CDR3 coding DNA: TGTGCCAGCAGCATAGGGGACTATACGCAGTATTTT. It encodes CASSIGDYTQYF. The variable domain in full, completed from reference TRBV11-2 and TRBJ2-3, reads EAGVAQSPRYKIIEKRQSVAFWCNPISGHATLYWYQQILGQGPKLLIQFQNNGVVDDSQLPKDRFSAERLKGVDSTLKIQPAKLEDSAVYLCASSIGDYTQYFGPGTRLTVL.

Regarding this clone: Compared with germline, one end of the junction differs, possibly owing to a read error. The V and J genes are TRBV7-7 and TRBJ2-5; 8 positions match TRBD2. CDR3 length equals 17 residues. Germline V gene data show CDR1 as SSHAT and CDR2 as FNYEAQ (reference sequence). The CDR3 bases are TGTGCTAGCAGCTTACTGCCTTCTTCCGGGAGGGGGGAGACCCAGTACTTC. Encoded protein: CASSLLPSSGRGETQYF.

The rearrangement joins TRBV11-2 to TRBJ1-2; D call uncertain. The CDR3 extends over 14 amino acids. Trimming stripped 4 bases from V and 4 bases from J, with 13 bases between. CDR1 and CDR2 (germline): SGHAT, FQNNGV. This CDR3 is CASSSRLGVYGYTF. The CDR3 region has the DNA TGTGCCAGCAGCTCAAGATTGGGAGTCTATGGCTACACCTTC.

The V and J genes are TRBV4-1 and TRBJ1-6; D call uncertain. The CDR3 length is 16 residues. Trimming pared 1 base from V and 2 bases from J, leaving 9 bases between. The germline gives CDR1 MGHRA, CDR2 YSYEKL. CDR3 amino acids: CASSQGTEAYNSPLHF. In nucleotides, the CDR3 is TGCGCCAGCAGCCAAGGAACCGAGGCCTATAATTCACCCCTCCACTTT.

The chain combines TRBV9 with TRBJ2-2; TRBD1 matches at 7 bases. The ends lost 1 base at V and 4 bases at J; junction bases unmatched: 7. The CDR3 totals 16 residues. Germline values: CDR1 SGDLS, CDR2 YYNGEE. As DNA, the CDR3 is TGTGCCAGCAGCGTACTAGGGGGCGCGGGCACCGGGGAGCTGTTTTTT. Its translation: CASSVLGGAGTGELFF.

The chain has TRBV6-1 and TRBJ2-3, with D perhaps TRBD1 (6 bases). CDR3 size: 15 residues. V shed 7 bases and J shed 0 bases, with 14 bases lying between them. CDR1 and CDR2 from the germline V gene are MNHNS and SASEGT. DNA of the CDR3: TGTGCCAGCACCACAGGGCCCACAAGCACAGATACGCAGTATTTT. It translates to CASTTGPTSTDTQYF.

V usage is TRBV7-2 and J usage is TRBJ2-7; 7 positions match TRBD2. The CDR3 is made up of 14 amino acids. The V gene end was trimmed by 5 bases and the J gene end by 6 bases; junction bases not matched to a gene: 10. Germline-derived CDR1 and CDR2 are SGHTA and FQGNSA. CDR3 in amino acids: CASSPWTSLGEQYF. In DNA, the CDR3 is TGTGCCAGCAGCCCCTGGACTAGTTTGGGCGAGCAGTACTTC.

The V and J genes are TRBV5-4 and TRBJ1-1; D possibly corresponds to TRBD1 (5 bases). Trimming left V 2 bases short and J 8 bases short, with 13 bases between. The CDR3 length is 13 residues. Germline CDR1 reads SGHNT; CDR2 reads YYREEE (reference sequence). The CDR3 region has the DNA TGTGCCAGCAGCTTAGGGGCTCAAGCCGAAGCTTTCTTT. The encoded protein is CASSLGAQAEAFF.

The gene calls are TRBV6-9 and TRBJ1-6, with 12 bases aligning to TRBD1. Per the germline V gene, CDR1 is MNHGY and CDR2 is SVAAGI. The CDR3 has 13 residues. J gave up 8 bases and V 8 bases, and 1 base lay outside the gene matches. CDR3 in DNA: TGTGCCAGCTGGGACAGGGGGCATTCACCCCTCCACTTT. This codes for CASWDRGHSPLHF.

This chain uses TRBV12-5 with TRBJ1-2; 10 bases line up with TRBD1. Germline CDR1 LGHNT, CDR2 FRNRAP. J gave up 1 base and V 5 bases, and 7 bases lay outside the gene matches. The CDR3 consists of 16 residues. In nucleotides, the CDR3 is TGTGCTAGTGGTATAGGGACAGGGGCTTTTAACTATGGCTACACCTTC. This translates into CASGIGTGAFNYGYTF. The whole variable domain, remainder taken from reference TRBV12-5 and TRBJ1-2, is DARVTQTPRHKVTEMGQEVTMRCQPILGHNTVFWYRQTMMQGLELLAYFRNRAPLDDSGMPKDRFSAEMPDATLATLKIQPSEPRDSAVYFCASGIGTGAFNYGYTFGSGTRLTVV.

The J gene is TRBJ2-7, the V gene TRBV5-1, with 9 bases matching TRBD1. The CDR3 is 18 residues long. V lost 3 bases and J lost 0; bases outside the gene matches: 13. The V gene's germline CDR1 is SGHRS and CDR2 YFSETQ. The CDR3 loop reads CASSWGQGRRGFSYEQYF. The CDR3 coding sequence is TGCGCCAGCAGCTGGGGACAGGGTAGGAGGGGTTTCTCCTACGAGCAGTACTTC.

This chain connects TRBV19 to TRBJ1-1, with TRBD1 identical over 9 bases. Losses at the gene ends were 10 bases for V and 3 bases for J; bases not matched to a gene: 12. The germline V gene encodes CDR1 LNHDA and CDR2 SQIVND (reference sequence). The CDR3 runs 15 residues. In nucleotides, the CDR3 is TGTGCCACCCGAACGACAGGGGGGGGGTACACTGAAGCTTTCTTT. Translation: CATRTTGGGYTEAFF.

The chain uses TRBV6-1 and TRBJ1-3; D is perhaps TRBD1 (5 bases). Germline values: CDR1 MNHNS, CDR2 SASEGT. This CDR3 is 13 amino acids long. The V end was cut by 10 bases, the J end by 4 bases, with 14 bases between. As DNA, the CDR3 is TGTGCCATCAAAGGACAACTCGGAAACACCATATATTTT. Protein sequence: CAIKGQLGNTIYF.

J is TRBJ1-1 and V is TRBV5-7; 9 bases map to TRBD1. TRBV5-7 carries the ORF label, with uncertain function. The CDR3 contains 14 residues. Trimming removed 2 bases from V and 5 bases from J; junction bases left unmatched: 4. Written as DNA, the CDR3 is TGTGCCAGCAGCTTTCCGGACAGGGGAACTGAAGCTTTCTTT. Translating gives CASSFPDRGTEAFF.

The CDR3 is CASSLSPGVGLSGNTIYF. The CDR3 DNA reads TGCGCCAGCAGCTTGTCCCCGGGTGTGGGTCTTTCTGGAAACACCATATATTTT. The chain has TRBV5-1 and TRBJ1-3; D remains unclear. CDR1 is SGHRS and CDR2 is YFSETQ in the germline V gene. The CDR3 consists of 18 residues. V was shortened by 1 base and J by 1 base, with 18 bases between the two germline ends.

The V call is TRBV5-1, the J call TRBJ2-3; 7 bases are a match to TRBD2. The V gene end was trimmed by 0 bases and the J gene end by 6 bases; junction bases not matched to a gene: 4. CDR1 and CDR2 from the germline V gene are SGHRS and YFSETQ. The CDR3 contains 14 residues. The CDR3 loop is CASSLGAGLDTQYF. CDR3 DNA sequence: TGCGCCAGCAGCTTGGGAGCGGGGTTGGATACGCAGTATTTT.

V is TRBV11-2 and J is TRBJ2-7; D gene ambiguous. Between the trimmed V and J ends, which lost 2 bases and 0 bases, there was a span of 11 bases. CDR1 and CDR2 from the germline V gene are SGHAT and FQNNGV. The CDR3 loop spans 15 amino acids. The CDR3 DNA sequence: TGTGCCAGCAGCTTACGATCCCTGAGCTCCTACGAGCAGTACTTC. Protein: CASSLRSLSSYEQYF.

The chain employs TRBV6-5 and TRBJ2-1; 11 bases align to TRBD2. After removal of 7 bases from V and 7 bases from J, the junction contained 9 bases not matched to a gene. The CDR3 totals 15 residues. In germline, CDR1 is MNHEY, CDR2 SVGAGI. In DNA form, the CDR3 reads TGTGCCAGCACAAGTGAACTAGCGGGGGCGAATGAGCAGTTCTTC. It yields the protein CASTSELAGANEQFF.

The chain has TRBV5-1 and TRBJ1-1; 8 nucleotides agree with TRBD1. Germline V gives CDR1 SGHRS, CDR2 YFSETQ. J gave up 0 bases and V 4 bases, and 8 bases lay outside the gene matches. The CDR3 loop spans 16 amino acids. CDR3 DNA: TGCGCCAGCAGCACCGGACAGGGAAAGATGAACACTGAAGCTTTCTTT. Amino acids: CASSTGQGKMNTEAFF.

J is TRBJ2-3 and V is TRBV9, with 8 bases matching TRBD2. The V and J ends lost 4 bases and 0 bases, in that order; junction bases with no gene match: 7. The CDR3 is 16 amino acids. CDR1 and CDR2 (germline): SGDLS, YYNGEE. The DNA of the CDR3 is TGTGCCAGCAGCTCTCTACTAGCGGCTAGCACAGATACGCAGTATTTT. Protein sequence: CASSSLLAASTDTQYF.